The 30 T cell receptor beta chains below come from one sample, sequenced in a study of blood T cell repertoires in COVID-19. TCRdb's table, derived via immunoSEQ multiplex PCR, lists solely in-frame clones and lacks some. The sample has a few hundred thousand clones, 80% to 90% seen once; the top ten hold 0.9% to 1.1%. The sequencing input was PBMCs or T cells enriched from blood (not recorded which). Receptors originate from a man younger than 35 who had recovered from COVID-19.

This clone appeared a single time. The rearrangement joins TRBV18 to TRBJ2-1; 8 positions match TRBD1. The CDR3 is 16 residues long. V dropped 2 bases and J dropped 8; count of bases not matched to a gene: 11. CDR1 and CDR2 from the germline V gene are KGHSH and LQKENI. This CDR3 reads CASSPISGQGGHEQFF. The CDR3 DNA reads as TGTGCCAGCTCACCAATATCCGGACAGGGCGGGCATGAGCAGTTCTTC.

This clone was detected once. The chain uses TRBV9 and TRBJ2-1; possible D gene TRBD2, 6 bases. This CDR3 has 14 residues. Trimming stripped 3 bases from V and 9 bases from J, with 16 bases between. Germline CDR1 reads SGDLS; CDR2 reads YYNGEE. The CDR3 region has the DNA TGTGCCAGCAGCGGCGCGACTAGTTCCGGTGAGCAGTTCTTC. Translation: CASSGATSSGEQFF.

The rearrangement uses TRBV19 and TRBJ2-1, with TRBD1 identical over 7 bases. The V gene's germline CDR1 is LNHDA and CDR2 SQIVND (reference sequence). The CDR3 runs 15 residues. Trimming removed 3 bases from V and 9 bases from J; junction bases left unmatched: 11. This chain's CDR3 is CASSIDRVGDGEQFF. The CDR3 nucleotides read TGTGCCAGTAGTATCGACAGGGTCGGAGATGGTGAGCAGTTCTTC.

Here the CDR3 reads CATTNSLAGVTGELFF. In nucleotides, the CDR3 is TGTGCCACCACTAACTCACTAGCGGGAGTCACCGGGGAGCTGTTTTTT. This chain links TRBV6-2 or TRBV6-3 with TRBJ2-2, with 11 bases aligning to TRBD2. CDR1 is MNHEY, CDR2 SVGEGT, per germline. V shed 10 bases, J shed 4 bases, and the junction held 11 bases outside the gene matches. The CDR3 extends over 16 amino acids.

The V gene is TRBV27, the J gene TRBJ1-1, with D possibly being TRBD1 (5 bases). V was cut by 2 bases and J by 4 bases, with 8 bases left in between. This CDR3 is 13 amino acids long. Germline CDR1 MNHEY, CDR2 SMNVEV (reference sequence). Written as DNA, the CDR3 is TGTGCCAGCAGTTTAAGGGGAAGCACTGAAGCTTTCTTT. Amino acid sequence: CASSLRGSTEAFF.

The chain combines TRBV15 with TRBJ2-7, with D possibly matching TRBD1 (6 bases). The CDR3 runs 14 residues. Trimming cost V 5 bases and J 3 bases, with 14 bases left between them. From germline, CDR1 is LNHNV and CDR2 YYDKDF (reference sequence). The CDR3 here is CATSRAGEYYEQYF. CDR3 in DNA: TGTGCCACCAGCCGCGCAGGGGAATACTACGAGCAGTACTTC. The variable domain in full, completed from reference TRBV15 and TRBJ2-7, reads DAMVIQNPRYQVTQFGKPVTLSCSQTLNHNVMYWYQQKSSQAPKLLFHYYDKDFNNEADTPDNFQSRRPNTSFCFLDIRSPGLGDTAMYLCATSRAGEYYEQYFGPGTRLTVT.

V and J are TRBV5-6 and TRBJ1-3, with D perhaps matching TRBD1 (5 bases). Deletions cut 4 bases from V and 3 bases from J, with 17 bases between. The CDR3 totals 16 residues. Germline V gives CDR1 SGHDT, CDR2 YYEEEE. This CDR3 is CASSPWGLQIGNTIYF. CDR3 DNA sequence: TGTGCCAGCAGCCCCTGGGGACTTCAAATTGGAAACACCATATATTTT.

The chain uses TRBV24-1 and TRBJ1-5, with 7 bases that match TRBD1. This CDR3 contains 11 residues. Germline CDR1 KGHDR, CDR2 SFDVKD. Unmatched junction bases numbered 5, after V lost 10 bases and J lost 9 bases. CDR3 sequence (DNA): TGTGCCACACAGGGGAAGGGGCCCCAGCATTTT. Translating gives CATQGKGPQHF.

The rearrangement joins TRBV6-5 to TRBJ2-1; TRBD2 aligns across 7 bases. The CDR3 totals 11 residues. V lost 3 bases to trimming and J lost 12 bases; unmatched junction nucleotides: 2. Germline CDR1 and CDR2: MNHEY and SVGAGI. CDR3 sequence: CASSYGGGQFF. The CDR3 DNA sequence: TGTGCCAGCAGTTATGGGGGGGGGCAGTTCTTC.

This clone was seen many times. The chain carries TRBV4-1 and TRBJ1-2; the D is unclear. The germline V gene has CDR1 MGHRA and CDR2 YSYEKL. The CDR3 covers 16 residues. The V end was cut by 4 bases, the J end by 0 bases, with 15 bases between. Here the CDR3 DNA reads TGCGCCAGCAGCCTGGAGAGGGAGGGAACTAACTATGGCTACACCTTC. This translates into CASSLEREGTNYGYTF.

The rearrangement links TRBV7-2 to TRBJ2-7; 14 bases align to TRBD2. With 6 bases clipped from V and 3 bases from J, the junction kept 4 bases outside the gene matches. This CDR3 has 15 amino acids. Germline V gene lookup returns CDR1 SGHTA and CDR2 FQGNSA. DNA for the CDR3: TGTGCCAGCAGACCCGGACTAGCGGGAGGCTACGAGCAGTACTTC. It is translated as CASRPGLAGGYEQYF.

The chain carries TRBV19 and TRBJ1-5, with D unclear. The germline gives CDR1 LNHDA, CDR2 SQIVND (reference sequence). CDR3 length equals 13 residues. Trimming pared 5 bases from V and 7 bases from J, leaving 12 bases between. The CDR3 DNA is TGTGCCAGTAGTTCGAGGGCGCCCCAGCCCCAGCATTTT. It yields the protein CASSSRAPQPQHF.

V gene TRBV28 combines with J gene TRBJ1-2; the D gene is possibly TRBD1 (6 bases). Germline lookup yields CDR1 MDHEN and CDR2 SYDVKM. This CDR3 is 14 amino acids long. The ends were cut back, 6 bases at V and 4 bases at J, with 15 bases in the middle. DNA of the CDR3: TGTGCCAGCAGCCGCACAGGGTTGAGCTATGGCTACACCTTC. Translating gives CASSRTGLSYGYTF.

This chain joins TRBV15 and TRBJ2-5; 7 nucleotides match TRBD1. Germline values: CDR1 LNHNV, CDR2 YYDKDF (reference sequence). The CDR3 extends over 15 amino acids. V gave up 6 bases and J gave up 2 bases; unmatched junction bases: 9. Here the CDR3 reads CATRERQGRQETQYF. For the CDR3, the DNA is TGTGCCACCAGGGAACGACAGGGCAGACAAGAGACCCAGTACTTC.

The V gene is TRBV6-2 or TRBV6-3, the J gene TRBJ1-5, with TRBD1 matching 10 bases. The germline V gene has CDR1 MNHEY and CDR2 SVGEGT. V gave up 6 bases and J gave up 7 bases; unmatched junction bases: 6. The CDR3 covers 14 residues. CDR3: CASSWTGGEQPQHF. The CDR3 nucleotides are TGTGCCAGCAGCTGGACAGGGGGAGAGCAGCCCCAGCATTTT.

The rearrangement uses TRBV11-1 and TRBJ1-1; D gene unclear. Trimming removed 5 bases from V and 7 bases from J, with 14 bases in between. CDR1 SGHAT and CDR2 FQDESV come from the germline V gene (reference sequence). This CDR3 region has 13 residues. CDR3: CASSLNSWNEAFF. The CDR3 DNA follows: TGTGCCAGCAGCCTCAATAGCTGGAATGAAGCTTTCTTT.

The chain has TRBV11-2 and TRBJ1-2, with TRBD1 identical over 7 bases. The V gene's germline CDR1 is SGHAT and CDR2 FQNNGV. There are 14 residues in the CDR3. Trimming at V came to 5 bases and at J to 5 bases, leaving 8 bases not matched to a gene. Written as DNA, the CDR3 is TGTGCCAGCAGCCACACAGGGGATGGGTATGGCTACACCTTC. It is translated as CASSHTGDGYGYTF.

The chain joins TRBV10-3 to TRBJ1-1; D remains unclear. Trimming pared 9 bases from V and 1 base from J, leaving 15 bases between. The length of the CDR3 is 14 residues. Per the germline V gene, CDR1 is ENHRY and CDR2 is SYGVKD. The CDR3 sequence: CAIRSRDGNTEAFF. CDR3 DNA: TGTGCCATTCGGAGTCGGGATGGGAACACTGAAGCTTTCTTT.

The gene calls are TRBV5-1 and TRBJ1-2; D unclear. V lost 1 base, J lost 1 base, and 8 bases lay in between. The length of the CDR3 is 14 residues. The germline V gene encodes CDR1 SGHRS and CDR2 YFSETQ. CDR3 residues: CASSLSQVNYGYTF. For the CDR3, the DNA is TGCGCCAGCAGCTTGAGTCAGGTTAACTATGGCTACACCTTC.

In nucleotides, the CDR3 is TGTGCCAGCAGTCCCGGACAGGGGTTTTTTCTTGGCTACACCTTC. This gives the protein CASSPGQGFFLGYTF. The rearrangement links TRBV27 to TRBJ1-2, with TRBD1 matching over 9 bases. Unmatched junction bases numbered 11, after V lost 5 bases and J lost 7 bases. The CDR3 is 15 residues long. Germline-derived CDR1 and CDR2 are MNHEY and SMNVEV (reference sequence).

The rearrangement joins TRBV25-1 to TRBJ2-1; no clear D. Germline V gene sequence: CDR1 MGHDK, CDR2 SYGVNS. V dropped 0 bases and J dropped 5 bases, with 11 bases sitting between them. This CDR3 spans 15 amino acids. This chain's CDR3 is CASSEYQALDNEQFF. For the CDR3, the DNA is TGTGCCAGCAGTGAATACCAGGCCCTGGACAATGAGCAGTTCTTC.

The chain joins TRBV5-1 to TRBJ2-2, with TRBD1 matching over 7 bases. This CDR3 comprises 19 residues. The ends lost 0 bases at V and 2 bases at J; junction bases unmatched: 13. Looked up from germline, CDR1 is SGHRS and CDR2 is YFSETQ. CDR3 sequence (DNA): TGCGCCAGCAGCTTGGCGATTGGGACAGCCAGGACAAACACCGGGGAGCTGTTTTTT. Translated: CASSLAIGTARTNTGELFF.

The V gene is TRBV12-3 or TRBV12-4, the J gene TRBJ1-1, with TRBD1 as a possible D gene (5 bases). This CDR3 comprises 13 residues. Trimming pared 4 bases from V and 4 bases from J, leaving 10 bases between. CDR3 sequence reads: CASSSDSFTEAFF. The CDR3 nucleotides are TGTGCCAGCAGTTCCGACAGCTTCACTGAAGCTTTCTTT.

J is TRBJ2-1 and V is TRBV15, with D perhaps TRBD2 (6 bases). Germline lookup yields CDR1 LNHNV and CDR2 YYDKDF (reference sequence). The CDR3 contains 16 residues. Trimming shortened V by 0 bases and J by 1 base, and 10 bases separated the two germline ends. The CDR3 protein is CATSRDRRGSYNEQFF. Written as DNA, the CDR3 is TGTGCCACCAGCAGAGATCGGAGGGGTTCCTACAATGAGCAGTTCTTC.

V usage is TRBV6-2 or TRBV6-3 and J usage is TRBJ2-7; TRBD2 agrees at 7 bases. Germline CDR1 is MNHEY and CDR2 is SVGEGT. This CDR3 is 17 amino acids long. Trimming at V came to 4 bases and at J to 4 bases, leaving 16 bases not matched to a gene. CDR3 loop: CASSSSSGAPGGYEQYF. The CDR3, as DNA: TGTGCCAGCAGTTCCTCCTCCGGGGCACCGGGGGGTTACGAGCAGTACTTC.

This chain connects TRBV28 to TRBJ2-1, with 7 bases identical to TRBD1. The CDR3 extends over 14 amino acids. Trimming at V came to 5 bases and at J to 6 bases, leaving 7 bases not matched to a gene. Germline V gives CDR1 MDHEN, CDR2 SYDVKM. The CDR3 protein is CASSNRGGVNEQFF. Written as DNA, the CDR3 is TGTGCCAGCAGTAACAGGGGTGGGGTCAATGAGCAGTTCTTC.

This chain uses TRBV5-4 with TRBJ2-3; 7 bases line up with TRBD1. In germline, CDR1 is SGHNT, CDR2 YYREEE (reference sequence). This CDR3 is 15 amino acids long. The V and J ends lost 4 bases and 1 base, in that order; junction bases with no gene match: 6. The CDR3 DNA reads as TGTGCCAGCAGCCCACAGGGGACGGGCACAGATACGCAGTATTTT. It specifies CASSPQGTGTDTQYF.

The V gene is TRBV19, the J gene TRBJ1-2, with 7 positions matching TRBD1. The ends lost 5 bases at V and 4 bases at J; junction bases unmatched: 10. CDR3 length: 15 amino acids. CDR1 and CDR2 from the germline V gene are LNHDA and SQIVND (reference sequence). CDR3 protein: CASSSGGRRIYGYTF. CDR3 nucleotides: TGTGCCAGTAGTTCAGGGGGACGCCGGATCTATGGCTACACCTTC.

V and J are TRBV19 and TRBJ1-3; no firm D call. The CDR3 spans 16 residues. The V gene's germline CDR1 is LNHDA and CDR2 SQIVND (reference sequence). The germline V and J ends were trimmed by 3 bases and 0 bases, with 12 bases remaining between them. CDR3 coding DNA: TGTGCCAGTAGTATGCGGGGTTTGGACTCTGGAAACACCATATATTTT. Translation gives CASSMRGLDSGNTIYF.

The chain recombines TRBV11-2 with TRBJ1-2, with no clear D. Germline V gene lookup returns CDR1 SGHAT and CDR2 FQNNGV. The V end lost 0 bases, the J end lost 6 bases, and 11 bases lay between the germline ends. This CDR3 is 14 amino acids long. CDR3 in DNA: TGTGCCAGCAGCTTAGATGAGGAGAAAAATGGCTACACCTTC. Its protein is CASSLDEEKNGYTF. Full variable domain (outside the CDR3, taken from reference TRBV11-2 and TRBJ1-2): EAGVAQSPRYKIIEKRQSVAFWCNPISGHATLYWYQQILGQGPKLLIQFQNNGVVDDSQLPKDRFSAERLKGVDSTLKIQPAKLEDSAVYLCASSLDEEKNGYTFGSGTRLTVV.